Here is one TCR beta chain with its context. The data are from a study of blood T cell repertoires in COVID-19. Turning to the study itself: Acute and convalescent COVID-19 specimens originated in the United States, Italy and Spain. T cells, B-cell-depleted T cells, or PBMCs supplied cDNA or gDNA.

TCRdb's copy holds only in-frame clones and misses some; the assay was immunoSEQ multiplex PCR. In the table there are about 49,000 clones, 70% to 90% of which are singletons. The CDR3 runs 15 residues. In germline, CDR1 is SGHTA, CDR2 FQGTGA. The V and J ends lost 5 bases and 0 bases respectively, with 13 bases between them. The chain links TRBV7-3 to TRBJ1-2; D might be TRBD1 (5 bases). The sample taken for sequencing was peripheral blood. The clonotype originates from a man between 40 and 49 years old with active COVID-19. The CDR3 DNA sequence: TGTGCCAGCAGCCCGATGGGGGGAGCTAACTATGGCTACACCTTC. This encodes CASSPMGGANYGYTF.